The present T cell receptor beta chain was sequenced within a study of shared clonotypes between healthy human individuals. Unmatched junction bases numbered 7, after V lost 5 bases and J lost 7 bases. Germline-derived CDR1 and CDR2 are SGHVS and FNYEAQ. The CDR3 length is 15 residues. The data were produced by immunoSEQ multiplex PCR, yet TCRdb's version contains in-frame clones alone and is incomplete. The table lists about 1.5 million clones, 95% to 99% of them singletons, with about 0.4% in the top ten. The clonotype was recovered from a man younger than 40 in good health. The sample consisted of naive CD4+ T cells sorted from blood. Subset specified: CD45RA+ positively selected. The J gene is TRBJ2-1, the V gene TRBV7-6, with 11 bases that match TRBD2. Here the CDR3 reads CASSPVAGGGNEQFF. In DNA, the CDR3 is TGTGCCAGCAGCCCCGTAGCGGGAGGGGGTAATGAGCAGTTCTTC.